This T cell receptor beta chain emerged from a study of T cell responses to AZD1222 COVID-19 vaccine. Study-level points and caveats: Spike was spanned by vaccine-associated CD4 TCRs, which were dominant at 160-218 and 743-854. Variant regions that are unmutated are reportedly the target of nearly half of spike-specific TCRs. Clonal diversity was possibly underestimated; the donors were predominantly white British and more often female. Repertoire sampling occurred only after the peak T cell response.

With 1 base removed from V and 2 bases from J, the gap between germline ends came to 13 bases. The CDR3 extends over 16 amino acids. Looked up from germline, CDR1 is LGHDT and CDR2 is YNNKEL (reference sequence). For this clone: The antigen is undetermined.

Method: immunoSEQ multiplex PCR; TCRdb's copy keeps in-frame clones and lacks some. Of about 150,000 clones in the sample, 86% were seen once. This clonotype originated in an adult in good health. The sequenced sample was peripheral blood, obtained on day 0 of MenACWY control vaccination. This chain links TRBV3-1 (or the pseudogene TRBV3-2) with TRBJ2-3, with D maybe TRBD2 (5 bases). CDR3 protein: CASSQAGVEYTDTQYF. The DNA of the CDR3 is TGTGCCAGCAGCCAAGCCGGGGTTGAGTACACAGATACGCAGTATTTT.